The clone carrying this T cell receptor beta chain was detected only a few times. The antigen remains unidentified. Unique molecular identifiers were built into the TCR beta cDNA libraries. TCRdb passed the PCR reads through MiXCR, listing each CDR3 protein once. The sample has hundreds of thousands of distinct CDR3 sequences, 59% seen once. This sample is part of a study of post-analysis software for immune sequencing data. V was clipped by 0 bases and J by 1 base, with 10 bases between them. CDR3 length equals 16 residues. Germline values: CDR1 MGHRA, CDR2 YSYEKL. Findings and limits, study-wide: Patients showed TRBV5-6, TRBV5-1 and TRBV20-1 among a handful of TRBV segments more frequent than in controls.

The sequence came from a girl aged 2 to 10 with multiple sclerosis. The sample consisted of blood. The chain recombines TRBV4-1 with TRBJ2-1; no reliable D call. As DNA, the CDR3 is TGCGCCAGCAGCCAAGACGCGAGCATTTCCTACAATGAGCAGTTCTTC. Its translation: CASSQDASISYNEQFF.